These T cell receptor beta chains were read from a single sample in a study of long-term antiretroviral therapy in people with HIV. TCRdb keeps only in-frame clones here, not all; method: immunoSEQ multiplex PCR. The data show under 35,000 clones, with 94% seen just once and about 3.5% held by the top ten. The sample here was unsorted PBMCs, taken about 5.1 years after starting antiretroviral therapy. The receptors were sampled from a woman aged 45 to 65 with HIV. Each CDR3 is given without its conserved first and last residue. D genes are given only for firm matches.

cdr3_length,d_call,v_call,j_call,cdr3_aa
14,.,TRBV9,TRBJ2-3,ASSVQAGSSTDTQY
13,TRBD1,TRBV6-1,TRBJ2-5,ASSEATGKQETQY
10,.,TRBV6-5,TRBJ1-1,ASSYGGTEAF
13,TRBD1,TRBV5-6,TRBJ1-1,ASSVTSGGSTEAF
13,TRBD1,TRBV5-4,TRBJ1-2,ASSGTGTGYLGYT
17,.,TRBV5-1,TRBJ2-6,ASSLGRPGGSTGANVLT
13,.,TRBV14,TRBJ2-7,ASSQEVGRDYEQY
17,TRBD2,TRBV5-6,TRBJ2-2,ASSPWTSGGALGTGELF
12,TRBD1,TRBV19,TRBJ2-7,ASSIGQGSYEQY
12,TRBD1,TRBV2,TRBJ1-1,ASSGQGAGTEAF
9,.,TRBV7-9,TRBJ2-7,ASSPSGWQY
15,TRBD2,TRBV13,TRBJ2-1,ASSLSTGTSGGDEQF
12,TRBD1,TRBV19,TRBJ2-7,ASSRPGQGYEQY
14,.,TRBV19,TRBJ2-3,ASSPSRGISTDTQY
13,.,TRBV5-4,TRBJ1-4,ASSLGVKTNEKLF
11,.,TRBV30,TRBJ1-2,AWSERADYGYT
11,.,TRBV7-9,TRBJ1-1,ASSLDVNTEAF
11,.,TRBV30,TRBJ2-2,AWSRLTAGELF
15,TRBD2,TRBV7-2,TRBJ2-4,ASRYRHSGGAKNIQY
11,.,TRBV18,TRBJ2-5,ASSPRGQETQY
12,TRBD2,TRBV7-9,TRBJ2-4,ASSLSGGGNIQY
11,.,TRBV27,TRBJ2-1,ASSGRGGNEQF
11,.,TRBV7-2,TRBJ1-2,ASSLAGNYGYT
12,TRBD1,TRBV2,TRBJ1-1,ASIPDRGNTEAF
14,.,TRBV19,TRBJ1-3,ASSIWGHVSGNTIY
14,.,TRBV5-6,TRBJ1-2,ASSFRRSEQIYGYT
11,TRBD1,TRBV5-1,TRBJ2-3,ASSSGDRVTQY
13,.,TRBV19,TRBJ1-5,ASSPWGGGNQPQH
12,.,TRBV7-8,TRBJ1-1,ASSSPRGGAEAF
10,.,TRBV6-5,TRBJ1-1,ASLELGTEAF
14,TRBD1,TRBV19,TRBJ2-7,ASSSRTGQGTYEQY
10,.,TRBV15,TRBJ1-4,ATSGEYEKLF
11,.,TRBV5-1,TRBJ1-2,ASSLAQDYGYT
15,TRBD1,TRBV7-9,TRBJ1-2,ASSPRAAIDRAYGYT
13,.,TRBV2,TRBJ1-6,ASTRGDSRDSPLH
10,.,TRBV6-6,TRBJ1-2,ASSDSSYGYT